This T cell receptor beta chain was profiled in a study of T cells in tuberculosis. Profiled with immunoSEQ multiplex PCR; TCRdb holds only in-frame clones, not every one. The table records about 28,000 clones, 90% of them present only once. V lost 1 base to trimming and J lost 8 bases; unmatched junction nucleotides: 17. The germline CDR1 and CDR2 sequences are SGHDT and YYEEEE. The CDR3 totals 17 residues. Sequenced input: PBMCs. V and J are TRBV5-6 and TRBJ1-2, with TRBD1 identical over 7 bases. The sequence was collected from a donor between 10 and 35 years old with latent tuberculosis or without tuberculosis infection. CDR3 amino acids: CASSLTWGDSYGTGYTF. CDR3 bases: TGTGCCAGCAGCTTGACGTGGGGGGACAGCTATGGAACGGGCTACACCTTC.